One sample yielded the 9 T cell receptor beta chains listed below, sequenced in a study of blood T cell repertoires in COVID-19 (TCRdb year 2020). Library preparation used the immunoSEQ multiplex PCR assay. TCRdb retrieved this table from immuneACCESS and kept in-frame rearrangements only. Not all clones are present; in checked studies, unresolved V genes account for under half, and no reason is known for the remainder. For this sample there are some 70,000 clones; 70% to 85% appear just once. The top ten clonotypes cover around a tenth of the sample. Sequencing was carried out using peripheral blood. The source is a woman aged 50 to 60 with acute or convalescent COVID-19.

This clone was counted only a few times. The chain has TRBV5-5 and TRBJ1-2; the match to TRBD1 covers 7 bases. The germline gives CDR1 SGHKS, CDR2 YYEKEE (reference sequence). J gave up 8 bases and V 1 base, and 11 bases lay outside the gene matches. This CDR3 spans 15 amino acids. The CDR3, as DNA: TGTGCCAGCAGCTTGTCCACAATGGGACAGTGGGGCTACACCTTC. It translates to CASSLSTMGQWGYTF.

This chain links TRBV3-1 (or the pseudogene TRBV3-2) with TRBJ1-1, with D possibly being TRBD1 (6 bases). In germline, CDR1 is LGHDT, CDR2 YNNKEL (reference sequence). This CDR3 is built from 15 residues. Trimming took 5 bases from V and 2 from J, leaving 15 bases between them. The chain's CDR3 is CASSLLQGANTEAFF. CDR3 DNA sequence: TGTGCCAGCAGCTTACTACAGGGAGCAAACACTGAAGCTTTCTTT.

A note on this clone: The junction departs from the called germline gene at one end, perhaps through a read error. The gene calls are TRBV29-1 and TRBJ2-3, with TRBD2 matching 14 bases. Per germline, CDR1 SQVTM and CDR2 ANQGSEA. The CDR3 is 16 residues long. The CDR3 nucleotides read TGCAGCGTGGAAGGGACTAGCGGGGGCCTTGGAGATACGCAGTATTTT. It codes for CSVEGTSGGLGDTQYF.

The chain recombines TRBV9 with TRBJ2-1; 9 bases fit TRBD1. CDR1 SGDLS and CDR2 YYNGEE come from the germline V gene. This CDR3 comprises 15 residues. Unmatched junction bases numbered 5, after V lost 0 bases and J lost 7 bases. The CDR3 reads CASSVGLQGANEQFF. DNA of the CDR3: TGTGCCAGCAGCGTAGGGCTACAGGGGGCTAATGAGCAGTTCTTC.

This clone was seen more than once but under ten times. The gene calls are TRBV7-2 and TRBJ2-5; D not certain. Germline V lookup: CDR1 SGHTA, CDR2 FQGNSA. The V end was cut by 5 bases, the J end by 3 bases, with 4 bases between. The CDR3 runs to 11 residues. The CDR3 DNA reads TGTGCCAGCAGCCCTAAAGAGACCCAGTACTTC. Translated: CASSPKETQYF.

This clone was observed a handful of times. The rearrangement uses TRBV27 and TRBJ1-2; 8 positions match TRBD1. CDR1 is MNHEY and CDR2 is SMNVEV in the germline V gene (reference sequence). V lost 4 bases, J lost 6 bases, and 7 bases stayed unmatched. This CDR3 has 14 residues. Here the CDR3 reads CASSSPTGVNGYTF. CDR3 in DNA: TGTGCCAGCAGTTCCCCGACAGGGGTTAATGGCTACACCTTC.

The table lists this clone with a few counts. The chain joins TRBV12-3 or TRBV12-4 to TRBJ1-2; D may be TRBD1 (5 bases). The V end lost 5 bases, the J end lost 2 bases, and 9 bases lay between the germline ends. There are 13 residues in the CDR3. The DNA of the CDR3 is TGTGCCAGCAGTCCACAGGAGAACTATGGCTACACCTTC. Its translation is CASSPQENYGYTF.

The chain couples TRBV5-1 to TRBJ2-7, with D uncertain. Trimming cost V 3 bases and J 4 bases, with 8 bases left between them. Germline V gene lookup returns CDR1 SGHRS and CDR2 YFSETQ. The CDR3 covers 12 residues. The CDR3 spells CASSSPYYEQYF. CDR3 sequence (DNA): TGCGCCAGCAGCTCCCCTTATTACGAGCAGTACTTC.

The V call is TRBV7-9, the J call TRBJ2-3; 11 bases fit TRBD2. The germline V gene has CDR1 SEHNR and CDR2 FQNEAQ (reference sequence). Trimming removed 5 bases from V and 5 bases from J; junction bases left unmatched: 6. The CDR3 covers 15 residues. This chain's CDR3 is CASSALAGGGDTQYF. As DNA, the CDR3 is TGTGCCAGCAGCGCCCTAGCGGGGGGTGGAGATACGCAGTATTTT.